The 20 T cell receptor beta chains below all came from one sample that was sequenced in a study of T cell repertoires in cytomegalovirus infection. The antigens of these receptors remain unknown. MiXCR, applied by TCRdb to the reads, yields one record per CDR3 protein. This table holds around 58,000 distinct CDR3 sequences, over 20% found once. The sample here was CD8+ T cells from cultured PBMCs, taken from culture after CMV antigen stimulation. The receptor set was obtained from a human donor in good health (CMV status not recorded). Some clones in this sample may be carry-over from other donors' samples.

The V gene is TRBV7-6, the J gene TRBJ1-6, with D perhaps matching TRBD1 (6 bases). Trimming shortened V by 4 bases and J by 14 bases, and 24 bases separated the two germline ends. In germline, CDR1 is SGHVS, CDR2 FNYEAQ. The CDR3 length is 16 residues. CDR3 nucleotide sequence: TGTGCCAGCAGCTATATGCCGGGACAACCCGAATGGGCCCTCCACTTT. Protein: CASSYMPGQPEWALHF.

CDR3 loop: CASSLGQENTEAFF. As DNA, the CDR3 is TGTGCCAGCAGCTTAGGACAGGAGAACACTGAAGCTTTCTTT. This chain uses TRBV7-6 with TRBJ1-1, with a possible D match to TRBD1 (6 bases). CDR1 SGHVS and CDR2 FNYEAQ come from the germline V gene. The length of the CDR3 is 14 residues. The germline V and J ends were trimmed by 1 base and 1 base, with 7 bases remaining between them.

The chain is built from TRBV7-8 and TRBJ1-5, with 7 positions matching TRBD1. CDR3 length: 15 amino acids. J gave up 3 bases and V 5 bases, and 7 bases lay outside the gene matches. The V gene's germline CDR1 is SGHVS and CDR2 FQNEAQ. The CDR3 coding sequence is TGTGCCAGCAGCCGCGACAGGGTGTACAATCAGCCCCAGCATTTT. Protein: CASSRDRVYNQPQHF. Variable domain in full (rest from reference TRBV7-8 and TRBJ1-5): GAGVSQSPRYKVAKRGQDVALRCDPISGHVSLFWYQQALGQGPEFLTYFQNEAQLDKSGLPSDRFFAERPEGSVSTLKIQRTQQEDSAVYLCASSRDRVYNQPQHFGDGTRLSIL.

V and J are TRBV7-6 and TRBJ2-1; D not certain. There are 15 residues in the CDR3. V was pared by 1 base and J by 4 bases, with 11 bases between. Germline CDR1 is SGHVS and CDR2 is FNYEAQ. CDR3: CASSLVTQFYNEQFF. The CDR3 DNA reads as TGTGCCAGCAGCTTAGTTACCCAATTTTACAATGAGCAGTTCTTC.

This rearrangement joins TRBV29-1 to TRBJ2-1, with unresolved D. Germline CDR1 is SQVTM and CDR2 is ANQGSEA. The CDR3 length is 14 residues. Trimming took off 1 base at V and 0 bases at J, with 7 bases between the two ends. The CDR3 spells CSVEGHRSYNEQFF. The CDR3 DNA is TGCAGCGTTGAAGGACACCGCTCCTACAATGAGCAGTTCTTC.

The chain carries TRBV4-3 and TRBJ2-2, with D possibly called TRBD1 or TRBD2 (5 bases each). Per germline, CDR1 LGHNA and CDR2 YSLEER. CDR3 length: 18 residues. V was cut by 1 base and J by 4 bases, with 19 bases left in between. The CDR3 bases are TGCGCCAGCAGCCAAGTGTGGGCCGGGGCAGCGAGCACCGGGGAGCTGTTTTTT. Its translation: CASSQVWAGAASTGELFF.

The V gene is TRBV12-3 or TRBV12-4, the J gene TRBJ2-7, with 7 bases fitting TRBD1. The V and J ends lost 5 bases and 0 bases, in that order; junction bases with no gene match: 7. This CDR3 has 15 residues. CDR3 bases: TGTGCCAGCAGTCTCGGGACAGCCTTCTCCTACGAGCAGTACTTC. Residues: CASSLGTAFSYEQYF.

This clonotype was picked up a small number of times. This chain links TRBV7-2 with TRBJ1-5; D gene unclear. V was pared by 5 bases and J by 0 bases, with 11 bases between. CDR3 length equals 15 residues. Germline CDR1 reads SGHTA; CDR2 reads FQGNSA. The CDR3 bases are TGTGCCAGCAGCAGGGAGATTAATAGCAATCAGCCCCAGCATTTT. Residues: CASSREINSNQPQHF.

The J gene is TRBJ1-1, the V gene TRBV19, with 8 bases lining up with TRBD1. CDR1 and CDR2 (germline): LNHDA, SQIVND (reference sequence). With V trimmed by 0 bases and J by 2 bases, 5 bases remained unmatched. The CDR3 is 16 amino acids. The CDR3 region has the DNA TGTGCCAGTAGTATAGATCGGACAGGGACAAACACTGAAGCTTTCTTT. Protein: CASSIDRTGTNTEAFF.

At least ten counts were recorded for this clonotype. The chain is built from TRBV7-2 and TRBJ1-6; TRBD1 aligns across 10 bases. This CDR3 comprises 16 residues. Germline CDR1 is SGHTA and CDR2 is FQGNSA. Trimming at V came to 2 bases and at J to 7 bases, leaving 5 bases not matched to a gene. CDR3 sequence reads: CASSLTWDRGNSPLHF. CDR3 in DNA: TGTGCCAGCAGCTTAACCTGGGACAGGGGAAATTCACCCCTCCACTTT.

The V gene is TRBV18, the J gene TRBJ2-7; 7 bases map to TRBD1. This CDR3 has 14 residues. The germline V gene has CDR1 KGHSH and CDR2 LQKENI. Losses at the gene ends were 6 bases for V and 2 bases for J; bases not matched to a gene: 7. CDR3 in DNA: TGTGCCAGCTCTCCCGGGACAGCGCCCTACGAGCAGTACTTC. As protein: CASSPGTAPYEQYF.

The J gene is TRBJ1-4, the V gene TRBV7-2; D might be TRBD1 (5 bases). This CDR3 comprises 16 residues. Between the trimmed V and J ends, which lost 3 bases and 10 bases, there was a span of 21 bases. Germline loops: CDR1 SGHTA, CDR2 FQGNSA. The CDR3 loop reads CASSFPGRTLSGKLFF. CDR3 coding DNA: TGTGCCAGCAGCTTTCCGGGACGGACTCTATCCGGAAAACTGTTTTTT.

The chain joins TRBV7-9 to TRBJ1-5; D uncertain. This CDR3 is built from 16 residues. Deletions cut 0 bases from V and 3 bases from J, with 12 bases between. Per germline, CDR1 SEHNR and CDR2 FQNEAQ (reference sequence). The CDR3 protein is CASSLAQRGHNQPQHF. The DNA for the CDR3 is TGTGCCAGCAGCTTAGCGCAACGGGGTCACAATCAGCCCCAGCATTTT.

This clonotype has a count of ten or more. This chain connects TRBV27 to TRBJ1-2; the match to TRBD1 covers 10 bases. This CDR3 contains 14 residues. Germline-derived CDR1 and CDR2 are MNHEY and SMNVEV (reference sequence). Trimming took 9 bases from V and 8 from J; bases not matched to a gene: 12. The CDR3 DNA reads as TGTGCCAGTTGGGGGACAGGGGCGCTAAGAGGCTACACCTTC. Residues: CASWGTGALRGYTF.

The chain combines TRBV6-1 with TRBJ1-1; D is uncertain. Germline-derived CDR1 and CDR2 are MNHNS and SASEGT. The CDR3 is 14 amino acids. Trimming shortened V by 6 bases and J by 0 bases, and 11 bases separated the two germline ends. The CDR3 protein is CASSLWEMNTEAFF. DNA for the CDR3: TGTGCCAGCAGCCTTTGGGAGATGAACACTGAAGCTTTCTTT.

This chain uses TRBV5-4 with TRBJ2-1; TRBD1 might be the D (5 bases). There are 13 residues in the CDR3. CDR1 and CDR2 (germline): SGHNT, YYREEE (reference sequence). V dropped 4 bases and J dropped 4 bases, with 9 bases sitting between them. CDR3 coding DNA: TGTGCCAGCAGCAAGGACACTTACAATGAGCAGTTCTTC. Translation gives CASSKDTYNEQFF.

The genes are TRBV11-2 and TRBJ2-3; no reliable D call. Between the trimmed V and J ends, which lost 1 base and 0 bases, there was a span of 11 bases. Germline assignment: CDR1 SGHAT and CDR2 FQNNGV. The CDR3 has 16 amino acids. The CDR3 bases are TGTGCCAGCAGCTTAGTGACGGTGCTTAGCACAGATACGCAGTATTTT. Amino acids: CASSLVTVLSTDTQYF.

J is TRBJ1-4 and V is TRBV15; D is unresolved. The germline V and J ends were trimmed by 5 bases and 4 bases, with 8 bases remaining between them. The CDR3 sequence is 13 residues long. Germline V lookup: CDR1 LNHNV, CDR2 YYDKDF (reference sequence). The CDR3 spells CATSPSNNEKLFF. CDR3 bases: TGTGCCACCAGCCCGTCGAATAATGAAAAACTGTTTTTT.

There are a few counts of this clonotype. The chain couples TRBV20-1 to TRBJ1-1, with 11 bases aligning to TRBD1. V lost 0 bases, J lost 1 base, and 7 bases stayed unmatched. This CDR3 region has 17 residues. Germline V gene data show CDR1 as DFQATT and CDR2 as SNEGSKA (reference sequence). The CDR3 loop reads CSAREGTGGMWNTEAFF. The DNA of the CDR3 is TGCAGTGCTAGAGAGGGGACAGGGGGAATGTGGAACACTGAAGCTTTCTTT.

This clonotype has only a few counts. The chain recombines TRBV6-2 or TRBV6-3 with TRBJ1-2; the D gene is possibly TRBD1 (5 bases). V was clipped by 2 bases and J by 7 bases, with 11 bases between them. Germline values: CDR1 MNHEY, CDR2 SVGEGT. CDR3 length equals 13 residues. The CDR3 loop reads CASSYVQGAGYTF. Here the CDR3 DNA reads TGTGCCAGCAGTTACGTGCAAGGGGCTGGCTACACCTTC.